The 9 T cell receptor beta chains in this list originate from one sample, sequenced in a study of shared clonotypes between healthy human individuals. TCRdb keeps only in-frame clones here, not all; method: immunoSEQ multiplex PCR. The sample carries a few million clones, roughly 93% recorded once. Cells designated naive CD8 were CD45RO-negative and were positively selected for CCR7, with terminally differentiated effector memory CD45RA+ cells excluded. The material sequenced was naive CD8+ T cells from PBMCs. The source of these receptors is a man aged 18 to 29 in good health. Some clones in this sample may be carry-over from other donors' samples.

The chain carries TRBV7-9 and TRBJ2-3; 9 nucleotides line up with TRBD2. Trimming removed 3 bases from V and 5 bases from J; junction bases left unmatched: 15. The CDR3 sequence is 18 residues long. CDR1 and CDR2 (germline): SEHNR, FQNEAQ (reference sequence). CDR3 DNA sequence: TGTGCCAGCAGCTTGGGGCCCCTTAGCGGGAGTGGTAGAGATACGCAGTATTTT. It specifies CASSLGPLSGSGRDTQYF.

The chain joins TRBV19 to TRBJ1-2, with 9 bases fitting TRBD1. Looked up from germline, CDR1 is LNHDA and CDR2 is SQIVND (reference sequence). Trimming at V came to 0 bases and at J to 4 bases, leaving 9 bases not matched to a gene. This CDR3 is 17 amino acids long. CDR3 amino acids: CASSIDTGTGSGYGYTF. The CDR3 nucleotides read TGTGCCAGTAGTATAGATACGGGGACAGGGAGCGGCTATGGCTACACCTTC.

The chain couples TRBV7-9 to TRBJ2-2, with D perhaps given as TRBD1 or TRBD2 (5 bases each). Germline V gene lookup returns CDR1 SEHNR and CDR2 FQNEAQ (reference sequence). Trimming took off 2 bases at V and 1 base at J, with 11 bases between the two ends. The CDR3 consists of 16 residues. In DNA form, the CDR3 reads TGTGCCAGCAGCTTAAAGGGACGCAAGAACACCGGGGAGCTGTTTTTT. This translates into CASSLKGRKNTGELFF.

This chain joins TRBV4-1 and TRBJ2-7, with 8 bases lining up with TRBD1. CDR1 is MGHRA and CDR2 is YSYEKL in the germline V gene. This CDR3 has 16 amino acids. With V trimmed by 4 bases and J by 2 bases, 10 bases remained unmatched. The CDR3 bases are TGCGCCAGCAGCCTCCGCGGCCCAGGGGGCCCCTACGAGCAGTACTTC. The encoded protein is CASSLRGPGGPYEQYF.

V is TRBV11-2 and J is TRBJ2-1, with D possibly matching TRBD2 (6 bases). CDR1 is SGHAT, CDR2 FQNNGV, per germline. The V gene lost 10 bases and the J gene lost 7 bases, with 17 bases spanning the gap. CDR3 length equals 13 residues. The CDR3 nucleotides are TGTGCCACCAAGGTGAGGGAGGCGAATGAGCAGTTCTTC. As protein: CATKVREANEQFF.

A word on this clone: The sample carries other DNA sequences with the same CDR3. The CDR3 DNA sequence: TGTGCCAGCAGCGTAGGCGGCAGCCTCAATCAGCCCCAGCATTTT. This codes for CASSVGGSLNQPQHF. This chain joins TRBV9 and TRBJ1-5; D is unclear. The CDR3 has 15 residues. V lost 0 bases to trimming and J lost 3 bases, with 10 bases between them. Germline V lookup: CDR1 SGDLS, CDR2 YYNGEE.

Written as DNA, the CDR3 is TGTGCCAGCGGCCCAAGGGGCCGGGGGTCCTACAATGAGCAGTTCTTC. It codes for CASGPRGRGSYNEQFF. This rearrangement joins TRBV25-1 to TRBJ2-1, with D possibly TRBD2 on 6 matching bases. The CDR3 consists of 16 residues. Trimming pared 8 bases from V and 1 base from J, leaving 18 bases between. Germline V lookup: CDR1 MGHDK, CDR2 SYGVNS.

This clone has more than one count but fewer than ten. The chain recombines TRBV19 with TRBJ1-1, with no clear D. This CDR3 contains 15 residues. Germline V gene sequence: CDR1 LNHDA, CDR2 SQIVND (reference sequence). V lost 5 bases to trimming and J lost 5 bases, with 18 bases between them. The CDR3, as DNA: TGTGCCAGTAGTTCGGTGATAGGACGAGCGACTGAAGCTTTCTTT. It codes for CASSSVIGRATEAFF. Using reference TRBV19 and TRBJ1-1 for the parts outside the CDR3, the full variable domain is DGGITQSPKYLFRKEGQNVTLSCEQNLNHDAMYWYRQDPGQGLRLIYYSQIVNDFQKGDIAEGYSVSREKKESFPLTVTSAQKNPTAFYLCASSSVIGRATEAFFGQGTRLTVV.

The CDR3 reads CASSSRDTFYEQYF. For the CDR3, the DNA is TGTGCCAGTAGTTCCCGGGACACCTTCTACGAGCAGTACTTC. V and J are TRBV19 and TRBJ2-7; perhaps TRBD1 as D (6 bases). V was cut by 5 bases and J by 3 bases, with 14 bases left in between. This CDR3 has 14 amino acids. Germline V gene lookup returns CDR1 LNHDA and CDR2 SQIVND (reference sequence).